These 2 T cell receptor beta chains were all obtained from the same sample, sequenced in a study of cytomegalovirus exposure and HLA in healthy donors. PCR was performed using 60 Vbeta and 13 Jbeta primers. The table came from immunoSEQ multiplex PCR; TCRdb's copy has only in-frame clones and leaves some out. The sample carries roughly 200,000 clones, 70% to 90% recorded once. Specimen: PBMCs. These receptor sequences come from a man aged 25 to 40 in good health and CMV-seronegative.

The chain links TRBV11-2 to TRBJ2-3; D is uncertain. CDR3 length: 16 residues. The V end lost 5 bases, the J end lost 0 bases, and 15 bases lay between the germline ends. The germline V gene has CDR1 SGHAT and CDR2 FQNNGV. CDR3 sequence (DNA): TGTGCCAGCAGCCGCCAAGCCCCCCTTAGCACAGATACGCAGTATTTT. Protein product: CASSRQAPLSTDTQYF.

The V call is TRBV28, the J call TRBJ2-7; possibly TRBD1 for D (6 bases). Deletions cut 6 bases from V and 4 bases from J, with 16 bases between. This CDR3 has 14 amino acids. The germline V gene has CDR1 MDHEN and CDR2 SYDVKM. The CDR3: CASRTSGDTYEQYF. In DNA form, the CDR3 reads TGTGCCAGCAGGACCTCCGGGGACACTTACGAGCAGTACTTC.